Shown below are 27 T cell receptor beta chains from a single sample sequenced in a study of read filtering for tumor transcriptome and immune sequencing. From approximately 400 ng of RNA, a library with molecular barcoded alpha/delta and beta/gamma adaptors was made. Each CDR3 protein gets one entry after TCRdb re-called the reads with MiXCR. Of more than 45,000 distinct CDR3 sequences listed, around an eighth are singletons. The sample consisted of a population of CD138-negative cells sorted from bone marrow. All receptors come from a donor aged 40 or older with multiple myeloma.

This clonotype was detected ten times or more. The chain carries TRBV2 and TRBJ2-1, with D perhaps matching TRBD1 (6 bases). Trimming stripped 3 bases from V and 9 bases from J, with 18 bases between. This CDR3 spans 15 amino acids. Germline V gene lookup returns CDR1 SNHLY and CDR2 FYNNEI. The CDR3 protein is CASSESRGSIGEQFF. The CDR3 DNA follows: TGTGCCAGCAGTGAGAGCAGGGGATCTATCGGTGAGCAGTTCTTC.

This clonotype has ten or more counts. The genes are TRBV7-9 and TRBJ2-1; D is perhaps TRBD2 (6 bases). This CDR3 spans 15 amino acids. V lost 5 bases to trimming and J lost 0 bases, with 11 bases between them. Germline CDR1 reads SEHNR; CDR2 reads FQNEAQ (reference sequence). The CDR3 region has the DNA TGTGCCAGCAGCCATCGGGGGAGCTCCTACAATGAGCAGTTCTTC. It encodes CASSHRGSSYNEQFF.

The chain's CDR3 is CASHDDRLTGNTIYF. CDR3 nucleotides: TGCGCCAGTCATGACGACAGGCTTACTGGAAACACCATATATTTT. This chain connects TRBV5-1 to TRBJ1-3; D possibly corresponds to TRBD1 (6 bases). The CDR3 totals 15 residues. V was trimmed by 8 bases and J by 2 bases, leaving 17 bases between them. Germline CDR1 reads SGHRS; CDR2 reads YFSETQ.

This clonotype has at least ten counts. This rearrangement joins TRBV20-1 to TRBJ2-7, with D hard to call. The CDR3 totals 15 residues. Trimming left V 6 bases short and J 2 bases short, with 20 bases between. Germline V gene sequence: CDR1 DFQATT, CDR2 SNEGSKA (reference sequence). The CDR3 protein is CSAPSGDTGTYEQYF. The DNA for the CDR3 is TGCAGTGCCCCCAGTGGGGATACTGGCACCTACGAGCAGTACTTC.

This clonotype has ten or more counts. The rearrangement uses TRBV9 and TRBJ2-1, with D perhaps matching TRBD1 (5 bases). The V end was cut by 0 bases, the J end by 9 bases, with 19 bases between. CDR3 length: 16 amino acids. Germline V gives CDR1 SGDLS, CDR2 YYNGEE. The CDR3 region is CASSVAPGRVRSEQFF. CDR3 in DNA: TGTGCCAGCAGCGTAGCCCCCGGCAGGGTACGTTCTGAGCAGTTCTTC.

This clonotype occurred many times. V and J are TRBV3-1 and TRBJ1-1; TRBD1 is a possible D gene (5 bases). The CDR3 has 13 amino acids. Trimming removed 4 bases at V and 6 bases at J, with 12 bases between. Germline V gene lookup returns CDR1 LGHDT and CDR2 YNNKEL (reference sequence). The CDR3 DNA is TGTGCCAGCAGCCCGGACACGCTTCCTGAAGCTTTCTTT. Residues: CASSPDTLPEAFF.

This clonotype was observed at least ten times. This CDR3 is CASNPGGMNTGELFF. The DNA for the CDR3 is TGCGCCAGCAACCCGGGGGGGATGAACACCGGGGAGCTGTTTTTT. The gene calls are TRBV5-1 and TRBJ2-2; 8 nucleotides agree with TRBD2. From germline, CDR1 is SGHRS and CDR2 YFSETQ. The CDR3 runs 15 residues. Unmatched junction bases numbered 5, after V lost 6 bases and J lost 1 base.

In this sample, this clonotype turned up a few times. The CDR3 does not close with the conserved phenylalanine or tryptophan, likely indicating a read error. The chain links TRBV12-3 or TRBV12-4 to TRBJ2-7; D gene ambiguous. V shed 3 bases and J shed 5 bases, with 8 bases lying between them. The CDR3 covers 12 residues. Here the CDR3 DNA reads TGTGCCAGCAGTTTGGGTTGGCACGAGCAGTACTCC. Translation gives CASSLGWHEQYS.

Ten or more counts support this clonotype. V usage is TRBV24-1 and J usage is TRBJ1-1; 7 positions match TRBD1. The V gene end was trimmed by 9 bases and the J gene end by 6 bases; junction bases not matched to a gene: 12. Germline assignment: CDR1 KGHDR and CDR2 SFDVKD. This CDR3 has 14 residues. The CDR3: CATSGPGGYPEAFF. The CDR3 nucleotides read TGTGCCACCTCGGGACCAGGGGGTTATCCTGAAGCTTTCTTT.

This clonotype was counted many times. The V and J genes are TRBV18 and TRBJ1-1; weak D call: TRBD1 (5 bases). Trimming cost V 2 bases and J 1 base, with 8 bases left between them. This CDR3 contains 14 residues. The germline CDR1 and CDR2 sequences are KGHSH and LQKENI. CDR3 residues: CASSPITGNTEAFF. In DNA, the CDR3 is TGTGCCAGCTCACCAATCACAGGGAACACTGAAGCTTTCTTT.

This clonotype was found many times. This chain uses TRBV2 with TRBJ2-3; TRBD2 matches 10 bases. V gave up 4 bases and J gave up 0 bases; unmatched junction bases: 4. Germline CDR1 SNHLY, CDR2 FYNNEI. The CDR3 extends over 16 amino acids. The CDR3 loop is CASSGPSGGSTDTQYF. The CDR3 nucleotides are TGTGCCAGCAGTGGTCCTAGCGGGGGCAGCACAGATACGCAGTATTTT.

This clonotype was recorded at least ten times. The chain uses TRBV20-1 and TRBJ2-2, with 8 positions matching TRBD2. The germline CDR1 and CDR2 sequences are DFQATT and SNEGSKA (reference sequence). This CDR3 spans 15 amino acids. Trimming took 3 bases from V and 4 from J; bases not matched to a gene: 7. This CDR3 reads CSARRTSLFTGELFF. The CDR3 nucleotides are TGCAGTGCTAGGAGGACTAGCCTTTTCACCGGGGAGCTGTTTTTT.

This clonotype appeared many times. CDR3 region: CATKPGEGSNYEQYF. CDR3 DNA sequence: TGTGCCACCAAGCCAGGCGAAGGATCAAACTACGAGCAGTACTTC. V gene TRBV19 combines with J gene TRBJ2-7; D not resolved. V gave up 10 bases and J gave up 3 bases, with 22 bases separating them. This CDR3 is 15 amino acids long. Germline loops: CDR1 LNHDA, CDR2 SQIVND (reference sequence).

This clonotype has a count of ten or more. The V and J genes are TRBV28 and TRBJ2-2; the D gene is possibly TRBD2 (7 bases). This CDR3 spans 16 amino acids. Germline values: CDR1 MDHEN, CDR2 SYDVKM. V lost 4 bases to trimming and J lost 4 bases, with 16 bases between them. The CDR3 spells CASSYPPGGGTGELFF. CDR3 sequence (DNA): TGTGCCAGCAGTTATCCCCCGGGGGGCGGCACCGGGGAGCTGTTTTTT.

This clonotype was seen repeatedly, ten times or more. The CDR3 loop reads CASSPWGSSSYNEQFF. CDR3 sequence (DNA): TGTGCCAGCAGCCCCTGGGGCTCGAGCTCCTACAATGAGCAGTTCTTC. This chain links TRBV7-2 with TRBJ2-1, with D perhaps matching TRBD1 (5 bases). V was cut by 5 bases and J by 0 bases, with 14 bases left in between. Germline V lookup: CDR1 SGHTA, CDR2 FQGNSA. CDR3 length: 16 residues.

In the case of this clonotype: It differs at one base from a far larger clone, so likely a read error. V usage is TRBV6-6 and J usage is TRBJ2-7; 9 nucleotides line up with TRBD1. The CDR3 consists of 15 residues. Germline CDR1 MNHNY, CDR2 SVGAGI (reference sequence). V shed 6 bases, J shed 7 bases, and the junction held 13 bases outside the gene matches. The CDR3 spells CASREGGTGYNEQYF. As DNA, the CDR3 is TGTGCCAGCAGGGAAGGAGGGACAGGGTACAATGAGCAGTACTTC.

This clonotype came up many times. CDR3 loop: CASSLLENTEAFF. CDR3 DNA: TGTGCCAGCAGTTTATTAGAAAACACTGAAGCTTTCTTT. The chain joins TRBV12-3 or TRBV12-4 to TRBJ1-1; unclear D gene. Trimming left V 2 bases short and J 2 bases short, with 6 bases between. This CDR3 has 13 amino acids.

Ten or more counts support this clonotype. The chain carries TRBV5-1 and TRBJ2-7, with a weak D call TRBD1 (6 bases). Germline V gene lookup returns CDR1 SGHRS and CDR2 YFSETQ. The CDR3 is 14 amino acids. V dropped 4 bases and J dropped 0 bases, with 11 bases sitting between them. The CDR3 is CASSKDSHSYEQYF. The CDR3 region has the DNA TGCGCCAGCAGCAAGGACAGTCACTCCTACGAGCAGTACTTC. Variable domain in full (rest from reference TRBV5-1 and TRBJ2-7): KAGVTQTPRYLIKTRGQQVTLSCSPISGHRSVSWYQQTPGQGLQFLFEYFSETQRNKGNFPGRFSGRQFSNSRSEMNVSTLELGDSALYLCASSKDSHSYEQYFGPGTRLTVT.

This clonotype was observed many times. V usage is TRBV9 and J usage is TRBJ1-1; no firm D call. CDR3 size: 14 residues. Looked up from germline, CDR1 is SGDLS and CDR2 is YYNGEE. The ends were cut back, 3 bases at V and 0 bases at J, with 9 bases in the middle. This CDR3 reads CASSGLNLNTEAFF. The CDR3 bases are TGTGCCAGCAGCGGACTGAACCTGAACACTGAAGCTTTCTTT.

This clonotype was found many times. The chain has TRBV5-5 and TRBJ1-1; D is perhaps TRBD1 (6 bases). Germline V gives CDR1 SGHKS, CDR2 YYEKEE (reference sequence). The CDR3 contains 15 residues. Deletions cut 4 bases from V and 0 bases from J, with 13 bases between. The CDR3 DNA is TGTGCCAGCAGCCCCATTGGACAGATGAACACTGAAGCTTTCTTT. This gives the protein CASSPIGQMNTEAFF.

This clonotype was seen ten or more times. The J gene is TRBJ2-2, the V gene TRBV5-1, with 8 bases lining up with TRBD1. Germline loops: CDR1 SGHRS, CDR2 YFSETQ. V was pared by 7 bases and J by 2 bases, with 13 bases of the junction left unmatched. The length of the CDR3 is 17 residues. The CDR3 spells CASSRTGLSGNTGELFF. The CDR3 DNA is TGCGCCAGCTCCCGGACAGGGTTGTCCGGAAACACCGGGGAGCTGTTTTTT.

About this clonotype itself: This may stem from a read error, because a much larger clone lies one nucleotide away. V is TRBV6-5 and J is TRBJ1-1; D is unclear. The CDR3 loop spans 11 amino acids. Germline V gene lookup returns CDR1 MNHEY and CDR2 SVGAGI. Here the CDR3 reads CASSYGTDAFF. CDR3 bases: TGTGCCAGCAGTTACGGAACTGATGCTTTCTTT.

This clonotype came up many times. V gene TRBV6-6 combines with J gene TRBJ2-2; D perhaps matches TRBD1 (5 bases). The CDR3 runs 16 residues. The germline V and J ends were trimmed by 0 bases and 3 bases, with 11 bases remaining between them. The germline V gene has CDR1 MNHNY and CDR2 SVGAGI (reference sequence). In nucleotides, the CDR3 is TGTGCCAGCAGTTACTCAGGGGCGCCGGACACCGGGGAGCTGTTTTTT. Its translation: CASSYSGAPDTGELFF.

Ten or more counts support this clonotype. The chain links TRBV9 to TRBJ2-2; the D is unclear. This CDR3 spans 14 amino acids. Trimming pared 0 bases from V and 5 bases from J, leaving 8 bases between. Germline V gene lookup returns CDR1 SGDLS and CDR2 YYNGEE. The CDR3 sequence is CASSVVGGTGELFF. As DNA, the CDR3 is TGTGCCAGCAGCGTAGTAGGCGGAACCGGGGAGCTGTTTTTT.

This clonotype was seen only a few times. The rearrangement joins TRBV11-2 to TRBJ1-5; no reliable D call. This CDR3 contains 15 residues. The V gene lost 5 bases and the J gene lost 2 bases, with 13 bases spanning the gap. Germline V gene lookup returns CDR1 SGHAT and CDR2 FQNNGV. The DNA for the CDR3 is TGTGCCAGCAGCCGTATTCTCGAGGGCAATCAGCCCCAGCATTTT. Its translation: CASSRILEGNQPQHF.

On this clonotype itself: This may be a read error, as it is one base from a much larger clone. V and J are TRBV14 and TRBJ2-5; D gene ambiguous. The CDR3 is 14 residues long. The V end was cut by 3 bases, the J end by 4 bases, with 12 bases between. Germline V gene lookup returns CDR1 SGHDN and CDR2 FVKESK. CDR3 bases: TGTGCCAGCAGCCAGAGCCTGGAGAGAGAGACCCAGTACTTC. Translated, it gives CASSQSLERETQYF.

This clonotype was seen at least ten times. The chain uses TRBV5-1 and TRBJ2-1, with a possible D match to TRBD2 (5 bases). V was pared by 0 bases and J by 8 bases, with 12 bases between. Looked up from germline, CDR1 is SGHRS and CDR2 is YFSETQ. The CDR3 is made up of 14 amino acids. CDR3 sequence (DNA): TGCGCCAGCAGCTTGGATTCTAGCTGGGATGAGCAGTTCTTC. It codes for CASSLDSSWDEQFF.